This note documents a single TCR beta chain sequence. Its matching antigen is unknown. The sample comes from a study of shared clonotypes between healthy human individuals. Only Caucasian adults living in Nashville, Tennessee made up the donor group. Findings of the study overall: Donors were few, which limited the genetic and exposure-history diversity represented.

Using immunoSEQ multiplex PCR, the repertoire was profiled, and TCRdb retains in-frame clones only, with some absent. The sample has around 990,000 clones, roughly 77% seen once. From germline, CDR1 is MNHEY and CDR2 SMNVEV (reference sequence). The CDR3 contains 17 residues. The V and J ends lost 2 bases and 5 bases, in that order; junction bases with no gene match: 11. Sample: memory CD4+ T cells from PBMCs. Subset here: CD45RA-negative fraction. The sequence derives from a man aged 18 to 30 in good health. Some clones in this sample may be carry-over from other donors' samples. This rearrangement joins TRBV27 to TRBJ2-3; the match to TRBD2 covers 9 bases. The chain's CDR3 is CASSLKASGTFRDTQYF. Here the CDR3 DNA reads TGTGCCAGCAGTTTAAAGGCTAGCGGGACTTTCAGAGATACGCAGTATTTT.